This T cell receptor beta chain was captured in a study of cytomegalovirus exposure and HLA in healthy donors. Points from the study as a whole: Most of the CMV-associated TCR beta chains (in a later analysis) appeared to be HLA-restricted. A few of the chains that were CMV-associated were confirmed in vitro to be specific for CMV antigens. The sole available immune exposure information was CMV serostatus.

This CDR3 is 14 amino acids long. V dropped 7 bases and J dropped 2 bases, with 15 bases sitting between them. Germline V lookup: CDR1 SQVTM, CDR2 ANQGSEA. It was with 60 Vbeta and 13 Jbeta primers that the PCR ran. TCRdb's copy holds only in-frame clones and misses some; the assay was immunoSEQ multiplex PCR. The data contain about 130,000 clones, 75% to 90% of them singletons. Note on this clone: The target antigen is unknown.

This chain uses TRBV29-1 with TRBJ2-1; D gene unclear. This TCR was sampled from a woman aged 25 to 45 in good health and CMV-seropositive. The specimen sequenced was PBMCs. The CDR3 loop reads CSACGGPTYNEQFF. As DNA, the CDR3 is TGCAGCGCCTGTGGTGGGCCCACCTACAATGAGCAGTTCTTC.